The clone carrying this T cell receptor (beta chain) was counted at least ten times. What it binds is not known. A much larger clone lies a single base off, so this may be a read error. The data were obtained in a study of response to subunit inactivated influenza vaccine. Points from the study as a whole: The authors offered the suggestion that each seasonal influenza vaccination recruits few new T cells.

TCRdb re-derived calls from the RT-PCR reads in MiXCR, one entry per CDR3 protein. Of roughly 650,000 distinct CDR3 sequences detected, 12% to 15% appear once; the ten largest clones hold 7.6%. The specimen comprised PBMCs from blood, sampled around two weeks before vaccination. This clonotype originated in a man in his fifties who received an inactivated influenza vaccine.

This chain's CDR3 is CASSLKTGELFF. The CDR3 DNA is TGCGCCAGCAGCTTGAAAACCGGGGAGCTGTTTTTT. V and J are TRBV5-1 and TRBJ2-2; D ambiguous. The germline V gene encodes CDR1 SGHRS and CDR2 YFSETQ. The CDR3 totals 12 residues. The V end lost 1 base, the J end lost 5 bases, and 3 bases lay between the germline ends.